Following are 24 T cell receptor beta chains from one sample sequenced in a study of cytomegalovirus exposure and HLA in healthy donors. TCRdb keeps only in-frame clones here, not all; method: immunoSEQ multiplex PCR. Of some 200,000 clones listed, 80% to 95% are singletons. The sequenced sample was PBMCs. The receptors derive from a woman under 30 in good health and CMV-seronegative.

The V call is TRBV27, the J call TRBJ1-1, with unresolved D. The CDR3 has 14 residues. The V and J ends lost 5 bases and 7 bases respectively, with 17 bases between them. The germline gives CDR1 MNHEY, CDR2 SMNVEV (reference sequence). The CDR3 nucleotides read TGTGCCAGCAGTCACCGGAGGGATCAGGATGAAGCTTTCTTT. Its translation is CASSHRRDQDEAFF.

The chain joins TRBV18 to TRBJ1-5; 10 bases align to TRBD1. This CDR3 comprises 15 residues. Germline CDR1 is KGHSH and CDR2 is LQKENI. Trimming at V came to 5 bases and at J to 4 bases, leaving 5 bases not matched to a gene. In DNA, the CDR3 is TGTGCCAGCTCAACTGACAGGGGGCAGAATCAGCCCCAGCATTTT. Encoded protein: CASSTDRGQNQPQHF. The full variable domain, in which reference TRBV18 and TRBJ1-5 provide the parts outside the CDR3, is NAGVMQNPRHLVRRRGQEARLRCSPMKGHSHVYWYRQLPEEGLKFMVYLQKENIIDESGMPKERFSAEFPKEGPSILRIQQVVRGDSAAYFCASSTDRGQNQPQHFGDGTRLSIL.

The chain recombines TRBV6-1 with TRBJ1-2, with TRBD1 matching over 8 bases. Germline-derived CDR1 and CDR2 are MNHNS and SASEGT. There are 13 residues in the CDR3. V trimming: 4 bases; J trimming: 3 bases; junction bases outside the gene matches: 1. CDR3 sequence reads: CASSGQGYYGYTF. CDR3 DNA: TGTGCCAGCAGTGGACAGGGGTACTATGGCTACACCTTC.

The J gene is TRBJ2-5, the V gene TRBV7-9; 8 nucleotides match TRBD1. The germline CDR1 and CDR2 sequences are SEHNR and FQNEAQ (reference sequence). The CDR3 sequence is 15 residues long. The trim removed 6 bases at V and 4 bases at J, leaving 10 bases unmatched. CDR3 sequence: CASSAAQGAGETQYF. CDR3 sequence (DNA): TGTGCCAGCAGTGCGGCCCAGGGGGCTGGAGAGACCCAGTACTTC.

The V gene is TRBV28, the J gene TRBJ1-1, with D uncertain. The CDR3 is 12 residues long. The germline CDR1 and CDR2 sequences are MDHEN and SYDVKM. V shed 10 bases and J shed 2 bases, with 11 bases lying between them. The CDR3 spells CATGLVNTEAFF. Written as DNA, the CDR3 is TGTGCCACCGGACTTGTTAACACTGAAGCTTTCTTT.

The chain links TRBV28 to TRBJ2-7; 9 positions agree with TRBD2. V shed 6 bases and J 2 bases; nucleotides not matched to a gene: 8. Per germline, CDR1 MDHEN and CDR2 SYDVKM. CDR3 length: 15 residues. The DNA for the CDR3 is TGTGCCAGCAGACCCGCTAGCGGGAAAACCTACGAGCAGTACTTC. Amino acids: CASRPASGKTYEQYF. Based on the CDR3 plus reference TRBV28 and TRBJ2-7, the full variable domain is DVKVTQSSRYLVKRTGEKVFLECVQDMDHENMFWYRQDPGLGLRLIYFSYDVKMKEKGDIPEGYSVSREKKERFSLILESASTNQTSMYLCASRPASGKTYEQYFGPGTRLTVT.

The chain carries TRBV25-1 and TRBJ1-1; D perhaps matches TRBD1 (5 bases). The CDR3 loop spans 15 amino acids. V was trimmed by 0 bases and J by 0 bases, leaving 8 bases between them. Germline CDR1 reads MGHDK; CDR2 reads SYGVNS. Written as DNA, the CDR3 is TGTGCCAGCAGTGAATATCCAGGGCTGAACACTGAAGCTTTCTTT. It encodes CASSEYPGLNTEAFF.

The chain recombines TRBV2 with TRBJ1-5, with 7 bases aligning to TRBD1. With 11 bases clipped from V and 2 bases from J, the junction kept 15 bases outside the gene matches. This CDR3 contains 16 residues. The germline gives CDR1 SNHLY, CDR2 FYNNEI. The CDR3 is CAVSGSGQSRNQPQHF. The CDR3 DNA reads TGTGCCGTATCCGGATCGGGACAGTCGCGCAATCAGCCCCAGCATTTT.

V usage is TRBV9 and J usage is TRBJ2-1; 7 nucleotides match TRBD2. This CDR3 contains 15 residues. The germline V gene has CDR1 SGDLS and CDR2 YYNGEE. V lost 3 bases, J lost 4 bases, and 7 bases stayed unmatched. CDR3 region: CASSGRGEEYNEQFF. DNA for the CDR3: TGTGCCAGCAGCGGACGGGGGGAGGAATACAATGAGCAGTTCTTC.

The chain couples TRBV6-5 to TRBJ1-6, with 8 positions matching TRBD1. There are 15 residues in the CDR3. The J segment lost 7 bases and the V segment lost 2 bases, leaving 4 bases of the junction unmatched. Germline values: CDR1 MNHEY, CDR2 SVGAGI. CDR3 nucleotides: TGTGCCAGCAGTTACCTGCAGGGGGCCAATTCACCCCTCCACTTT. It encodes CASSYLQGANSPLHF.

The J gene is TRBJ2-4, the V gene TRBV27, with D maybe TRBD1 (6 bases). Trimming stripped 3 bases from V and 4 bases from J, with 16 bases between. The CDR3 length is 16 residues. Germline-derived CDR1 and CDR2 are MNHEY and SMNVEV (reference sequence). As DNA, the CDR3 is TGTGCCAGCAGTTTGTCACAGGGCTTCTCAAAAAACATTCAGTACTTC. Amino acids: CASSLSQGFSKNIQYF.

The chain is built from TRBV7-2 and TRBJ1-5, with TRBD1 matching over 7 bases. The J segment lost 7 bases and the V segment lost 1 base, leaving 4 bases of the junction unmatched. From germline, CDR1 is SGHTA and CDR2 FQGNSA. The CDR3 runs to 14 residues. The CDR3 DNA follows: TGTGCCAGCAGCTTAGGATCAGGGGGACAGCCCCAGCATTTT. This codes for CASSLGSGGQPQHF.

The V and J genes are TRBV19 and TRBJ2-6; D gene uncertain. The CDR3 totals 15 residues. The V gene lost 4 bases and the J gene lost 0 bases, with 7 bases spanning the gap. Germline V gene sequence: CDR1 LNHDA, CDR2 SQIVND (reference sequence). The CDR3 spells CASSKQSSGANVLTF. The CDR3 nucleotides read TGTGCCAGTAGTAAACAGAGCTCTGGGGCCAACGTCCTGACTTTC.

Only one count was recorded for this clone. CDR3 bases: TGTGCCAGCAGCATTAGTGCCGACAGATATCAGCCCCAGCATTTT. It encodes CASSISADRYQPQHF. The rearrangement links TRBV9 to TRBJ1-5, with D possibly matching TRBD1 (5 bases). This CDR3 spans 15 amino acids. The germline V and J ends were trimmed by 4 bases and 5 bases, with 16 bases remaining between them. Germline CDR1 reads SGDLS; CDR2 reads YYNGEE.

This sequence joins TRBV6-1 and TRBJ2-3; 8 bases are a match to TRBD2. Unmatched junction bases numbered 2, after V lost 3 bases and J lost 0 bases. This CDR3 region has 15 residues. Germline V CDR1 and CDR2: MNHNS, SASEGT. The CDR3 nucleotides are TGTGCCAGCAGTGACATAGCGGGAAGCACAGATACGCAGTATTTT. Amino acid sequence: CASSDIAGSTDTQYF.

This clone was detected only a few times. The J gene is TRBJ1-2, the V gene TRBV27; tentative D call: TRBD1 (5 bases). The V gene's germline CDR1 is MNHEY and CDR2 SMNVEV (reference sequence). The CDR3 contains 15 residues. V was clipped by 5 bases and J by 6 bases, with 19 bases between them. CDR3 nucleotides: TGTGCCAGCAGTCTCGGGACTCCCCTAACAGATGGCTACACCTTC. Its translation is CASSLGTPLTDGYTF.

As DNA, the CDR3 is TGTGCCAGCAGCGTATCACCTAGCGGGAGCCACAATGAGCAGTTCTTC. This sequence encodes CASSVSPSGSHNEQFF. The chain has TRBV9 and TRBJ2-1, with 10 bases fitting TRBD2. With V trimmed by 1 base and J by 5 bases, 6 bases remained unmatched. The CDR3 totals 16 residues. Germline V lookup: CDR1 SGDLS, CDR2 YYNGEE. Complete variable domain (other parts from reference TRBV9 and TRBJ2-1): DSGVTQTPKHLITATGQRVTLRCSPRSGDLSVYWYQQSLDQGLQFLIQYYNGEERAKGNILERFSAQQFPDLHSELNLSSLELGDSALYFCASSVSPSGSHNEQFFGPGTRLTVL.

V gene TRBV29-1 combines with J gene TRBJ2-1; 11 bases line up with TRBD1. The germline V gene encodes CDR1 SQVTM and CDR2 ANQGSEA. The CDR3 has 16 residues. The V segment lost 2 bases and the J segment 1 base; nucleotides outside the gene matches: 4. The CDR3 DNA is TGCAGCGTTGAATCGGGGGACAGGGGGTCCTACAATGAGCAGTTCTTC. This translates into CSVESGDRGSYNEQFF.

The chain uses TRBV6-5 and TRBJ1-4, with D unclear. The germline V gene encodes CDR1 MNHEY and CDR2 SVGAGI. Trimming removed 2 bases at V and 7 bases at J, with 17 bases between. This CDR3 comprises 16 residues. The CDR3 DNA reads TGTGCCAGCAGTTACCTCTCCGGAGGCTCTGGTGAAAAACTGTTTTTT. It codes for CASSYLSGGSGEKLFF.

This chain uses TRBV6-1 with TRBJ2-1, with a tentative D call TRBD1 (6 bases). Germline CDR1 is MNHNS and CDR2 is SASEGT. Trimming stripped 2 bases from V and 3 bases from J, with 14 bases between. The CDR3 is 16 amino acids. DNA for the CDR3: TGTGCCAGCAGTGAAATGACTACACAGGGCTACAATGAGCAGTTCTTC. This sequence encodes CASSEMTTQGYNEQFF.

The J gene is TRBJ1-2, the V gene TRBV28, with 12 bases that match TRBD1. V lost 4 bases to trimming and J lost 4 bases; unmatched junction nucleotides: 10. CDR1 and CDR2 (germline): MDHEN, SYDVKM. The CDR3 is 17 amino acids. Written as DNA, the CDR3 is TGTGCCAGCAGTTCGCCCGGGACAGGGGGCATCTTCTATGGCTACACCTTC. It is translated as CASSSPGTGGIFYGYTF.

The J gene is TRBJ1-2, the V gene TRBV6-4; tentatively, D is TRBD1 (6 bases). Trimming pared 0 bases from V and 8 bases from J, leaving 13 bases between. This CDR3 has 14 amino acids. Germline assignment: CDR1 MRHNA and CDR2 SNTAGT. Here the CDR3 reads CASSDSGAPGGYTF. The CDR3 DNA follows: TGTGCCAGCAGTGACTCGGGGGCCCCTGGAGGCTACACCTTC.

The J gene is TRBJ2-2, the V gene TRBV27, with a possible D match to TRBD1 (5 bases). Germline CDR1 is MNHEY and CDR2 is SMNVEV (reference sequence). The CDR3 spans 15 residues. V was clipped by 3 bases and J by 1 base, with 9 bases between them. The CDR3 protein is CASSFQTGNTGELFF. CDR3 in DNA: TGTGCCAGCAGTTTCCAAACAGGGAACACCGGGGAGCTGTTTTTT.

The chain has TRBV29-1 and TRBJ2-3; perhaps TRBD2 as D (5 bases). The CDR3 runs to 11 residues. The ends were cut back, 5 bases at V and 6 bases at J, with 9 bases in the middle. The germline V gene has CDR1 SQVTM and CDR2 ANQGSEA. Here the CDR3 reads CSVTSGDTQYF. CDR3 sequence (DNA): TGCAGCGTTACATCGGGGGATACGCAGTATTTT.